The clone carrying this TCR beta chain was observed at least ten times. Its antigen is unidentified. CDR3 length: 12 residues. The germline gives CDR1 GTSNPN, CDR2 SVGIG (reference sequence). The V end was cut by 5 bases, the J end by 1 base, with 8 bases between. This sample was taken from a study of T cells in Graves' hyperthyroidism and ophthalmopathy. Findings of the study overall: The majority of expanded thyroid clonotypes above 0.001 also appeared in blood. Ophthalmopathy was identified by the model a median around 5.9 months ahead of onset. Stable hyperthyroidism was told apart from ophthalmopathy by a model built on 13 V-J features.

It was RNA transcripts that yielded the amplified TCR beta CDR3 regions. Carried out on the TCR CDR3, a first-round RT-PCR used the HTBI primer set. TCRdb reanalysed the multiplex PCR reads using MiXCR and keeps one entry per CDR3 protein. This table has approximately 640,000 distinct CDR3 sequences, roughly 17% appearing once. Sequenced sample: blood. The chain has TRBV30 and TRBJ1-1; TRBD1 is a possible D gene (5 bases). The TCR originated in a woman in her thirties with Graves' hyperthyroidism. The CDR3 spells CAWDRTNTEAFF. The CDR3 nucleotides are TGTGCCTGGGACAGAACGAACACTGAAGCTTTCTTT. The full variable domain, with the rest looked up from reference TRBV30 and TRBJ1-1, is SQTIHQWPATLVQPVGSPLSLECTVEGTSNPNLYWYRQAAGRGLQLLFYSVGIGQISSEVPQNLSASRPQDRQFILSSKKLLLSDSGFYLCAWDRTNTEAFFGQGTRLTVV.